The 20 T cell receptor beta chains in this list originate from one sample, sequenced in a study of T-cell memory formation after mild COVID-19. TCRdb ran MiXCR on the 5' RACE reads and lists one entry per CDR3 protein. The repertoire holds 210,000 or so distinct CDR3 sequences, with over 9.5% as singletons. The specimen sequenced was PBMCs or a T cell subset sorted from them (not recorded which). The receptor source for this set is a man between 18 and 35 years old who had mild COVID-19 (a few samples of this study predate the infection). Cell type and time point are not known.

V gene TRBV4-3 combines with J gene TRBJ2-2, with 7 bases that match TRBD1. Germline V lookup: CDR1 LGHNA, CDR2 YSLEER. Trimming removed 3 bases from V and 5 bases from J; junction bases left unmatched: 6. This CDR3 region has 15 residues. CDR3 DNA sequence: TGCGCCAGCAGCCAGGCAGGGGGATGGACCGGGGAGCTGTTTTTT. It translates to CASSQAGGWTGELFF.

In this sample, this clonotype turned up many times. V gene TRBV20-1 combines with J gene TRBJ2-1; TRBD2 is a possible D gene (6 bases). Trimming took 0 bases from V and 12 from J, leaving 18 bases between them. CDR3 length: 14 residues. Looked up from germline, CDR1 is DFQATT and CDR2 is SNEGSKA (reference sequence). CDR3 residues: CSARDSYGGDRQFF. The CDR3 DNA reads TGCAGTGCTAGAGACAGCTACGGAGGGGACCGGCAGTTCTTC.

Only a few counts were recorded for this clonotype. The rearrangement links TRBV7-9 to TRBJ2-5; D is possibly TRBD1 (6 bases). CDR1 is SEHNR, CDR2 FQNEAQ, per germline (reference sequence). Trimming removed 5 bases at V and 2 bases at J, with 12 bases between. The CDR3 is 14 residues long. In nucleotides, the CDR3 is TGTGCCAGCAGCACCTGGACAGTGCAAGAGACCCAGTACTTC. Its translation: CASSTWTVQETQYF.

This clonotype was counted a few times. V usage is TRBV7-2 and J usage is TRBJ1-5; 7 bases fit TRBD1. Germline V gives CDR1 SGHTA, CDR2 FQGNSA. The ends lost 4 bases at V and 0 bases at J; junction bases unmatched: 12. The CDR3 loop spans 18 amino acids. The DNA for the CDR3 is TGTGCCAGCAGCTACTCGGGACAGAGCTCTTCTAGCAATCAGCCCCAGCATTTT. As protein: CASSYSGQSSSSNQPQHF.

The rearrangement links TRBV7-3 to TRBJ2-1; D uncertain. Trimming removed 5 bases at V and 5 bases at J, with 10 bases between. Germline V gene sequence: CDR1 SGHTA, CDR2 FQGTGA. The CDR3 length is 13 residues. The CDR3 region is CASSMGGDNEQFF. The CDR3 DNA reads as TGTGCCAGCAGCATGGGCGGCGACAATGAGCAGTTCTTC.

This clonotype was counted only a few times. CDR3 in DNA: TGCGCCAGCAGCTTGGTTGGGGGGGTAAATGCAGATACGCAGTATTTT. This translates into CASSLVGGVNADTQYF. The chain has TRBV5-1 and TRBJ2-3, with 7 bases that match TRBD2. The CDR3 consists of 16 residues. Looked up from germline, CDR1 is SGHRS and CDR2 is YFSETQ. Trimming took 0 bases from V and 4 from J; bases not matched to a gene: 8.

This clonotype was counted a few times. The chain links TRBV7-2 to TRBJ1-4; no clear D. This CDR3 has 14 amino acids. CDR1 SGHTA and CDR2 FQGNSA come from the germline V gene. With 5 bases removed from V and 4 bases from J, the gap between germline ends came to 11 bases. The CDR3 reads CASSPSPINEKLFF. CDR3 DNA: TGTGCCAGCAGCCCCTCTCCCATTAATGAAAAACTGTTTTTT.

This clonotype has a count of ten or more. The chain employs TRBV7-2 and TRBJ2-5; D not resolved. This CDR3 contains 13 residues. Germline V gene sequence: CDR1 SGHTA, CDR2 FQGNSA. Trimming left V 1 base short and J 7 bases short, with 10 bases between. CDR3 protein: CASSLGFVRTQYF. CDR3 bases: TGTGCCAGCAGCTTAGGGTTCGTTCGGACCCAGTACTTC.

V gene TRBV15 combines with J gene TRBJ2-2; 7 bases fit TRBD1. The CDR3 covers 15 residues. CDR1 and CDR2 (germline): LNHNV, YYDKDF (reference sequence). The V segment lost 6 bases and the J segment 6 bases; nucleotides outside the gene matches: 10. The DNA for the CDR3 is TGTGCCACCAGGCAAGGGGGCGTGGGCCCCGGGGAGCTGTTTTTT. It translates to CATRQGGVGPGELFF.

The chain recombines TRBV4-2 with TRBJ2-1, with TRBD2 identical over 7 bases. The CDR3 consists of 13 residues. V shed 0 bases and J 12 bases; nucleotides not matched to a gene: 5. CDR1 is LGHNA, CDR2 YNFKEQ, per germline. CDR3 bases: TGTGCCAGCAGCCAAGATAGGGAGGGTCGGCAGTTCTTC. This codes for CASSQDREGRQFF.

The chain combines TRBV2 with TRBJ2-7; no reliable D call. Germline V CDR1 and CDR2: SNHLY, FYNNEI. This CDR3 is built from 12 residues. V was trimmed by 3 bases and J by 2 bases, leaving 5 bases between them. CDR3 DNA: TGTGCCAGCAGTGACCAGGCCTACGAGCAGTACGTC. Translated, it gives CASSDQAYEQYV.

This clonotype has ten or more counts. J is TRBJ1-1 and V is TRBV7-2, with D hard to call. The CDR3 has 12 amino acids. Germline lookup yields CDR1 SGHTA and CDR2 FQGNSA. The V end was cut by 2 bases, the J end by 1 base, with 2 bases between. CDR3 bases: TGTGCCAGCAGCTTATCGAACACTGAAGCTTTCTTT. This gives the protein CASSLSNTEAFF.

This clonotype was recorded a few times. The chain joins TRBV5-1 to TRBJ2-7; no definite D call. V was shortened by 0 bases and J by 4 bases, with 14 bases between the two germline ends. There are 15 residues in the CDR3. Germline CDR1 and CDR2: SGHRS and YFSETQ. CDR3 sequence reads: CASSLVPQTFYEQYF. In DNA, the CDR3 is TGCGCCAGCAGCTTGGTTCCGCAAACGTTTTACGAGCAGTACTTC.

This clonotype was counted many times. This chain joins TRBV9 and TRBJ1-2; D is undetermined. CDR3 length: 15 amino acids. Per the germline V gene, CDR1 is SGDLS and CDR2 is YYNGEE. V was clipped by 3 bases and J by 3 bases, with 15 bases between them. CDR3 amino acids: CASSADGGGYYGYTF. CDR3 bases: TGTGCCAGCAGCGCCGACGGCGGCGGGTACTATGGCTACACCTTC.

The V and J genes are TRBV7-2 and TRBJ2-7; the match to TRBD1 covers 8 bases. V shed 3 bases, J shed 7 bases, and the junction held 5 bases outside the gene matches. Germline CDR1 is SGHTA and CDR2 is FQGNSA. The CDR3 runs to 13 residues. The CDR3 DNA reads TGTGCCAGCAGCTTGCAGGGGGCGCGGGAGCAGTACTTC. Amino acids: CASSLQGAREQYF.

V and J are TRBV4-1 and TRBJ2-3; no definite D call. CDR1 is MGHRA, CDR2 YSYEKL, per germline. Trimming took 1 base from V and 4 from J, leaving 12 bases between them. The CDR3 sequence is 15 residues long. CDR3 nucleotides: TGCGCCAGCAGCCAAGCCCGGGCCAGAGCAGATACGCAGTATTTT. Protein sequence: CASSQARARADTQYF.

This clonotype was seen more than once but under ten times. The rearrangement uses TRBV5-1 and TRBJ1-1; D is perhaps TRBD1 (5 bases). Germline lookup yields CDR1 SGHRS and CDR2 YFSETQ. The V end was cut by 4 bases, the J end by 4 bases, with 17 bases between. The CDR3 sequence is 15 residues long. The CDR3 DNA reads TGCGCCAGCAGCCCAGGGAACAGGTTGAGCACTGAAGCTTTCTTT. This sequence encodes CASSPGNRLSTEAFF.

This chain links TRBV2 with TRBJ1-6; tentative D call: TRBD1 (5 bases). The CDR3 sequence is 13 residues long. Germline V CDR1 and CDR2: SNHLY, FYNNEI. V lost 8 bases, J lost 5 bases, and 10 bases lay in between. The CDR3 spells CASSEGHNSPLHF. Written as DNA, the CDR3 is TGTGCCAGCTCCGAGGGGCATAATTCACCCCTCCACTTT. Variable domain in full (rest from reference TRBV2 and TRBJ1-6): EPEVTQTPSHQVTQMGQEVILRCVPISNHLYFYWYRQILGQKVEFLVSFYNNEISEKSEIFDDQFSVERPDGSNFTLKIRSTKLEDSAMYFCASSEGHNSPLHFGNGTRLTVT.

The chain carries TRBV20-1 and TRBJ1-6; TRBD1 matches 10 bases. With V trimmed by 0 bases and J by 3 bases, 5 bases remained unmatched. Germline CDR1 DFQATT, CDR2 SNEGSKA (reference sequence). This CDR3 spans 17 amino acids. CDR3 in DNA: TGCAGTGCTAGAGATCCGGACAGGGGGTTCTATAATTCACCCCTCCACTTT. Encoded protein: CSARDPDRGFYNSPLHF.

In its sample, this clonotype was seen a few times. The genes are TRBV15 and TRBJ1-1; D is uncertain. CDR1 and CDR2 from the germline V gene are LNHNV and YYDKDF (reference sequence). Deletions cut 0 bases from V and 6 bases from J, with 14 bases between. This CDR3 comprises 15 residues. The CDR3 here is CATSRDSLRPAEAFF. CDR3 DNA: TGTGCCACCAGCAGAGATTCCCTTCGGCCCGCTGAAGCTTTCTTT.